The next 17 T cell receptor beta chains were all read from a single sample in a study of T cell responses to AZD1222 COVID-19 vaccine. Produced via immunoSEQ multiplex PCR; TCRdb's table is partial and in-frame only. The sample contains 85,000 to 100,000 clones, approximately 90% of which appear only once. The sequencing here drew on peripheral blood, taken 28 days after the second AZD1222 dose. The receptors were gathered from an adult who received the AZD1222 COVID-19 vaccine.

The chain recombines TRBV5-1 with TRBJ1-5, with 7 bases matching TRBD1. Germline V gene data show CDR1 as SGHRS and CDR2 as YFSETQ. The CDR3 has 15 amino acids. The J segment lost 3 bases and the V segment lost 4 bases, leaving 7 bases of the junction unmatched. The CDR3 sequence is CASSPGTAFNQPQHF. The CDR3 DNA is TGCGCCAGCAGCCCAGGGACAGCCTTCAATCAGCCCCAGCATTTT.

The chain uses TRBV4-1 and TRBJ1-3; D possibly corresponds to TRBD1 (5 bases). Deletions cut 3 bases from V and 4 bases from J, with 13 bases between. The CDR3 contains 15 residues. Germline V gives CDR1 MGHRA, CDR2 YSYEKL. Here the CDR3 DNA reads TGCGCCAGCAGCCAGGGAGACAGTGGGGGAAACACCATATATTTT. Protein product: CASSQGDSGGNTIYF.

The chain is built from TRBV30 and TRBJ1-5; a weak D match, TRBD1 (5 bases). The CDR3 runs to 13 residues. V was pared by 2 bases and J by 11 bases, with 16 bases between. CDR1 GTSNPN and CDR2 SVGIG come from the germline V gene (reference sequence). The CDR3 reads CAWSRGLPGAQHF. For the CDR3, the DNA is TGTGCCTGGAGTAGGGGCCTACCGGGGGCCCAGCATTTT.

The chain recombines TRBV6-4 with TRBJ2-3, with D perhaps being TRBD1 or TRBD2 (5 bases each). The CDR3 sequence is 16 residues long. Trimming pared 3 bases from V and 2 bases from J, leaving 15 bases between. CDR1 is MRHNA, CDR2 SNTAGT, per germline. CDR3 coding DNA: TGTGCCAGCAGTGATCGGGGCGGAGCAACCACAGATACGCAGTATTTT. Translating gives CASSDRGGATTDTQYF.

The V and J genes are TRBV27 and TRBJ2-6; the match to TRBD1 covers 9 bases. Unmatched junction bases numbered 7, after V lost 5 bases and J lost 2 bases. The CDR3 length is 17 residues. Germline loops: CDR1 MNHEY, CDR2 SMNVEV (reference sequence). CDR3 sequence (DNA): TGTGCCAGCAGTCCTGGGACAGGGAAAGCTGGGGCCAACGTCCTGACTTTC. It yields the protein CASSPGTGKAGANVLTF.

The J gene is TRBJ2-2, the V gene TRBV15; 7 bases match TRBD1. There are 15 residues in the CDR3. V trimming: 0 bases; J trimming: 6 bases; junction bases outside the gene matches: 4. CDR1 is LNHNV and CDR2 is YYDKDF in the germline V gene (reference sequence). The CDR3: CATSREMTGSGELFF. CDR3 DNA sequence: TGTGCCACCAGCAGAGAAATGACAGGGTCCGGGGAGCTGTTTTTT.

CDR3: CASSERPESYEQYF. The DNA for the CDR3 is TGTGCCAGCAGTGAACGCCCAGAGTCCTACGAGCAGTACTTC. The chain has TRBV2 and TRBJ2-7; D gene uncertain. This CDR3 comprises 14 residues. The V and J ends lost 2 bases and 1 base respectively, with 9 bases between them. The germline gives CDR1 SNHLY, CDR2 FYNNEI.

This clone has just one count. The CDR3: CASSEYWGDNEQFF. CDR3 bases: TGTGCCAGCAGTGAATATTGGGGGGACAATGAGCAGTTCTTC. The gene calls are TRBV25-1 and TRBJ2-1, with D maybe TRBD2 (6 bases). Trimming pared 0 bases from V and 5 bases from J, leaving 8 bases between. The CDR3 loop spans 14 amino acids. The V gene's germline CDR1 is MGHDK and CDR2 SYGVNS.

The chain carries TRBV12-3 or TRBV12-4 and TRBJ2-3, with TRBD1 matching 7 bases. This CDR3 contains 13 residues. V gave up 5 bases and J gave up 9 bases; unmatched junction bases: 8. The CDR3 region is CASSTQGLETQYF. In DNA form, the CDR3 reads TGTGCCAGCAGTACACAGGGGCTGGAGACGCAGTATTTT.

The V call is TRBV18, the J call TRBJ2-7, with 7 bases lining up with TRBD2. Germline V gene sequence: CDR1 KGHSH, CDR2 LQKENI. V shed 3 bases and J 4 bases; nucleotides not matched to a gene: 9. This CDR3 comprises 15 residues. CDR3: CASSPPSRGSYEQYF. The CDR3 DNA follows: TGTGCCAGCTCACCCCCTAGCCGCGGGAGTTACGAGCAGTACTTC. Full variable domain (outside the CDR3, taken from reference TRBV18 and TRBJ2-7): NAGVMQNPRHLVRRRGQEARLRCSPMKGHSHVYWYRQLPEEGLKFMVYLQKENIIDESGMPKERFSAEFPKEGPSILRIQQVVRGDSAAYFCASSPPSRGSYEQYFGPGTRLTVT.

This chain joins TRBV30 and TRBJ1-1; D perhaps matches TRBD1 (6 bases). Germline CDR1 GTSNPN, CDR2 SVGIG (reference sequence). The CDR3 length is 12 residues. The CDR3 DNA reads TGTGGGGGCCAGGGGATGAACACTGAAGCTTTCTTT. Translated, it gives CGGQGMNTEAFF.

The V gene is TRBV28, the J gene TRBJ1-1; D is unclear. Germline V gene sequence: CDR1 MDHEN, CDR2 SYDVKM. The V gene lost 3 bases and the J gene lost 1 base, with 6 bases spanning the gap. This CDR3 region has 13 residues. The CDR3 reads CASSFAGNTEAFF. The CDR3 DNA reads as TGTGCCAGCAGTTTTGCGGGGAACACTGAAGCTTTCTTT.

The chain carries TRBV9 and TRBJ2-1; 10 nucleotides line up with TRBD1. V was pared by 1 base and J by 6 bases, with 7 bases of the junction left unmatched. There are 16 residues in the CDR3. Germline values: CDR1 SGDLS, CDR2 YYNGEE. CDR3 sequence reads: CASSVRGDRGPNEQFF. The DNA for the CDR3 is TGTGCCAGCAGCGTAAGGGGGGACAGGGGACCCAATGAGCAGTTCTTC.

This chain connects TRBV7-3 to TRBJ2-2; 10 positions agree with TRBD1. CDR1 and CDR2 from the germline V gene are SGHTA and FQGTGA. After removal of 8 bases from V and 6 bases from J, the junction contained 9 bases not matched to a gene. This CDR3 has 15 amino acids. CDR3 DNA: TGTGCCAGCTCCTCCGGGACAGGGGCCCCCGGGGAGCTGTTTTTT. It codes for CASSSGTGAPGELFF.

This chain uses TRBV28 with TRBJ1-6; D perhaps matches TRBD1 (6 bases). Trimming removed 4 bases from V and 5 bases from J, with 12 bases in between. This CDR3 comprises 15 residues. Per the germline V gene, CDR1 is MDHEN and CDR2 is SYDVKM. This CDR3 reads CASSWGGRDNSPLHF. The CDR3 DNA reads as TGTGCCAGCAGTTGGGGGGGGCGAGATAATTCACCCCTCCACTTT.

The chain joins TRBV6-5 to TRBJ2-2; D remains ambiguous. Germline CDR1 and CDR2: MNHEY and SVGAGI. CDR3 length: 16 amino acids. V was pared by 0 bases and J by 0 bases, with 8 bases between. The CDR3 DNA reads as TGTGCCAGCAGTTACTCCAGACTCCCGAACACCGGGGAGCTGTTTTTT. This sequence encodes CASSYSRLPNTGELFF.

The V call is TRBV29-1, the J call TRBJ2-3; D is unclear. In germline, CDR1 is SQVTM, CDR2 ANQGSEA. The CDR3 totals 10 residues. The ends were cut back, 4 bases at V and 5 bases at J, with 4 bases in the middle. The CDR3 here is CSVGEDTQYF. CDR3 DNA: TGCAGCGTTGGTGAAGATACGCAGTATTTT.